This T cell receptor (beta chain) stems from a study of shared clonotypes between healthy human individuals. The method was immunoSEQ multiplex PCR; TCRdb's version includes in-frame clones alone and lacks a portion of them. The data contain about a million clones, over 60% of them seen just once; the ten biggest clones take up approximately 1.5%. Study-level points and caveats: Four donors shared around 5% of their naive CD4 clonotypes.

Details on this clone: Its antigen is undetermined. Other DNA variants within this sample encode the same CDR3.

Per the germline V gene, CDR1 is SGHTA and CDR2 is FQGNSA. The CDR3 is made up of 15 amino acids. The ends lost 1 base at V and 1 base at J; junction bases unmatched: 2. The receptor was derived from a man between 18 and 35 years old in good health. This chain joins TRBV7-2 and TRBJ2-3, with TRBD2 identical over 7 bases. Material for sequencing was memory CD4+ T cells sorted from blood. The subset denotes: CD45RA-negative fraction. Here the CDR3 reads CASSLGLAGTDTQYF. CDR3 DNA sequence: TGTGCCAGCAGCTTAGGCCTAGCGGGCACAGATACGCAGTATTTT.